This T cell receptor beta chain was observed in a study of blood T cell repertoires in COVID-19. Looking at the study overall: The United States, Italy and Spain provided the acute and convalescent COVID-19 samples.

Germline V gene lookup returns CDR1 SGHTA and CDR2 FQGNSA. Trimming removed 1 base from V and 1 base from J, with 12 bases in between. The CDR3 spans 16 residues. In the original workflow: Reference gene primer amplification gave nucleated cell count estimates. Assay: immunoSEQ multiplex PCR; the TCRdb copy retains only in-frame clones and omits some. V and J calls and clone size are given by that table; D and trimming were obtained from the DNA. The sample has about 230,000 clones; roughly 86% are singletons. Enrolled through a virtual design, the participants were between roughly 18 and 90 years of age and came from about two dozen US areas. Participants' own reports of clinical history determined their cohort assignment.

The specimen sequenced was PBMCs or T cells enriched from blood (not recorded which). The TCR originated in a woman aged 25 to 39 with acute COVID-19. The chain has TRBV7-2 and TRBJ2-3; tentatively, D is TRBD1 (6 bases). The CDR3 bases are TGTGCCAGCAGCTTAGTGGGGGCCATGGGCACAGATACGCAGTATTTT. It codes for CASSLVGAMGTDTQYF.